The TCR beta chain under discussion was sequenced for a study of cytomegalovirus exposure and HLA in healthy donors. The CDR3 is 15 amino acids. Germline V gene data show CDR1 as SGHTA and CDR2 as FQGNSA. V was cut by 1 base and J by 7 bases, with 16 bases left in between. The donors were in the approximately 120-subject validation cohort; that cohort was separate from the roughly 620-subject first cohort. The method was immunoSEQ multiplex PCR; TCRdb's version includes in-frame clones alone and lacks a portion of them. Of 150,000 to 200,000 clones detected, approximately 96% appear once; the ten largest clones hold about 0.94%.

The source of this sequence is a woman aged 18-29 years in good health and CMV-seronegative. Sequencing was done on a sample of PBMCs. This chain connects TRBV7-2 to TRBJ1-2; possible D gene TRBD1, 5 bases. This CDR3 reads CASSLDPRNQGGYTF. CDR3 coding DNA: TGTGCCAGCAGCTTAGACCCCAGAAATCAGGGTGGCTACACCTTC.